The 27 T cell receptor beta chains reported below all come from one sample, sequenced in a study of blood T cells in healthy people across ages. Together with a sample-barcoded 5' primer, a J-beta primer mix was included in a second PCR lasting about 7 to 11 cycles. Each CDR3 protein is one row after TCRdb ran MiXCR on the 5' RACE reads. The table lists nearly 1 million distinct CDR3 sequences, just over 50% of them singletons. Sample: blood. These receptors all come from a woman in her sixties or seventies in good health.

The chain has TRBV6-2 or TRBV6-3 and TRBJ2-1; the D gene is possibly TRBD2 (5 bases). The CDR3 covers 14 residues. The germline V gene has CDR1 MNHEY and CDR2 SVGEGT. V was trimmed by 5 bases and J by 5 bases, leaving 13 bases between them. The DNA of the CDR3 is TGTGCCAGCAGTCGTCCGGGAACCCACAATGAGCAGTTCTTC. Amino acids: CASSRPGTHNEQFF.

The genes are TRBV12-3 or TRBV12-4 and TRBJ1-1, with D uncertain. The CDR3 totals 14 residues. V shed 5 bases and J shed 1 base, with 11 bases lying between them. CDR3 loop: CASSLIGPNTEAFF. CDR3 sequence (DNA): TGTGCCAGCAGTCTGATTGGGCCGAACACTGAAGCTTTCTTT.

The chain combines TRBV12-3 or TRBV12-4 with TRBJ1-2; D gene unclear. V was pared by 5 bases and J by 7 bases, with 17 bases between. CDR3 length: 14 amino acids. The DNA of the CDR3 is TGTGCCAGCAGTCTAGAAACCCTAGGACCTGGCTACACCTTC. The encoded protein is CASSLETLGPGYTF.

V is TRBV9 and J is TRBJ2-3; 7 bases align to TRBD1. In germline, CDR1 is SGDLS, CDR2 YYNGEE. The CDR3 consists of 16 residues. The V and J ends lost 4 bases and 1 base, in that order; junction bases with no gene match: 9. Here the CDR3 reads CASSRLQDRGTDTQYF. The DNA of the CDR3 is TGTGCCAGCAGCCGGCTCCAAGACAGGGGCACAGATACGCAGTATTTT.

The rearrangement joins TRBV28 to TRBJ1-5; 9 nucleotides agree with TRBD1. The germline gives CDR1 MDHEN, CDR2 SYDVKM. J was trimmed by 4 bases and V by 6 bases; bases with no gene match: 13. The CDR3 extends over 17 amino acids. The CDR3 DNA reads TGTGCCAGCAGCACAGCCGGGACAGGGAAGAATAATCAGCCCCAGCATTTT. As protein: CASSTAGTGKNNQPQHF.

The V call is TRBV4-3, the J call TRBJ2-3, with TRBD2 matching 7 bases. In germline, CDR1 is LGHNA, CDR2 YSLEER. V gave up 8 bases and J gave up 6 bases; unmatched junction bases: 14. This CDR3 region has 15 residues. Here the CDR3 DNA reads TGCGCCAGCCGGCGGACTGGCGGGAGTTCGGATACGCAGTATTTT. This encodes CASRRTGGSSDTQYF.

This clonotype was recorded a few times. The gene calls are TRBV27 and TRBJ2-5, with 10 bases lining up with TRBD1. V gave up 5 bases and J gave up 3 bases; unmatched junction bases: 15. The CDR3 totals 18 residues. CDR1 is MNHEY and CDR2 is SMNVEV in the germline V gene (reference sequence). The CDR3 spells CASSPYFNRDRGEETQYF. The CDR3 bases are TGTGCCAGCAGTCCCTACTTCAACCGGGACAGGGGAGAAGAGACCCAGTACTTC.

The V call is TRBV5-5, the J call TRBJ2-5, with D perhaps matching TRBD1 (5 bases). Trimming cost V 3 bases and J 0 bases, with 9 bases left between them. This CDR3 spans 14 amino acids. Germline V gene sequence: CDR1 SGHKS, CDR2 YYEKEE (reference sequence). CDR3: CASSWGRDQETQYF. The CDR3 DNA follows: TGTGCCAGCAGCTGGGGCAGGGACCAAGAGACCCAGTACTTC. Using reference TRBV5-5 and TRBJ2-5 for the parts outside the CDR3, the full variable domain is DAGVTQSPTHLIKTRGQQVTLRCSPISGHKSVSWYQQVLGQGPQFIFQYYEKEERGRGNFPDRFSARQFPNYSSELNVNALLLGDSALYLCASSWGRDQETQYFGPGTRLLVL.

This clonotype has more than one count but fewer than ten. V usage is TRBV10-3 and J usage is TRBJ2-3; no clear D. Between the trimmed V and J ends, which lost 6 bases and 0 bases, there was a span of 10 bases. The germline CDR1 and CDR2 sequences are ENHRY and SYGVKD. The CDR3 runs 14 residues. Here the CDR3 DNA reads TGTGCCATCAGACCGGACGGTAGCACAGATACGCAGTATTTT. Protein sequence: CAIRPDGSTDTQYF.

The chain carries TRBV5-1 and TRBJ2-7; 8 positions match TRBD2. CDR1 and CDR2 from the germline V gene are SGHRS and YFSETQ. The CDR3 covers 15 residues. J lost 5 bases, V lost 4 bases, and 11 bases had no gene match. CDR3: CASSTGQRELNEQYF. The CDR3, as DNA: TGCGCCAGCAGCACCGGCCAGCGGGAGCTGAACGAGCAGTACTTC.

This clonotype was found a few times. The genes are TRBV24-1 and TRBJ2-2, with D unclear. This CDR3 has 14 amino acids. V lost 7 bases to trimming and J lost 0 bases, with 8 bases between them. Germline CDR1 reads KGHDR; CDR2 reads SFDVKD. CDR3 coding DNA: TGTGCCACCAGAGGAAGCGCGAACACCGGGGAGCTGTTTTTT. Amino acid sequence: CATRGSANTGELFF.

The rearrangement links TRBV29-1 to TRBJ2-4, with 9 bases lining up with TRBD1. The J call is doubtful: the DNA matches TRBJ2-7 better. Germline V gives CDR1 SQVTM, CDR2 ANQGSEA. The CDR3 has 14 amino acids. The CDR3 region is CSVDDRGRGCEQYF. The CDR3 DNA reads TGCAGCGTAGACGACAGGGGGAGAGGCTGCGAGCAGTACTTC.

To note about this clonotype: One end of the junction is discordant with germline, which a read error may explain. The V and J genes are TRBV7-9 and TRBJ1-1; TRBD1 is a possible D gene (5 bases). CDR3 length: 12 residues. Germline assignment: CDR1 SEHNR and CDR2 FQNEAQ (reference sequence). The CDR3 here is CPSRLGGTEAFF. CDR3 DNA: TGTCCCAGCAGACTGGGGGGAACTGAAGCTTTCTTT.

The chain carries TRBV6-2 or TRBV6-3 and TRBJ2-5, with unresolved D. The V gene's germline CDR1 is MNHEY and CDR2 SVGEGT. Trimming pared 8 bases from V and 5 bases from J, leaving 12 bases between. The CDR3 has 12 residues. CDR3 DNA sequence: TGTGCCAGCGGAATATATAGGGAGACCCAGTACTTC. As protein: CASGIYRETQYF.

This clonotype has more than one count but fewer than ten. The chain joins TRBV3-1 to TRBJ2-5; D is possibly TRBD2 (6 bases). Between the trimmed V and J ends, which lost 5 bases and 5 bases, there was a span of 15 bases. CDR1 and CDR2 from the germline V gene are LGHDT and YNNKEL (reference sequence). This CDR3 has 14 residues. Written as DNA, the CDR3 is TGTGCCAGCAGCGTGCGACTAGGCCGGGAGACCCAGTACTTC. Its translation: CASSVRLGRETQYF.

The chain employs TRBV6-1 and TRBJ2-7, with D possibly being TRBD1 (5 bases). V was pared by 6 bases and J by 0 bases, with 15 bases between. Germline V CDR1 and CDR2: MNHNS, SASEGT. This CDR3 has 15 residues. CDR3 amino acids: CASSALRGSSYEQYF. For the CDR3, the DNA is TGTGCCAGCAGCGCTCTTAGGGGAAGCTCCTACGAGCAGTACTTC.

This chain joins TRBV12-3 or TRBV12-4 and TRBJ2-1; weak D call: TRBD2 (6 bases). The CDR3 spans 17 residues. Trimming pared 3 bases from V and 4 bases from J, leaving 19 bases between. This chain's CDR3 is CASSFGAPSEWYNEQFF. CDR3 sequence (DNA): TGTGCCAGCAGTTTCGGGGCTCCTAGCGAGTGGTACAATGAGCAGTTCTTC.

Regarding this clonotype: At one of its ends the junction is not consistent with the germline gene, which may arise from a read error. The gene calls are TRBV9 and TRBJ2-7, with 7 bases aligning to TRBD1. Looked up from germline, CDR1 is SGDLS and CDR2 is YYNGEE. This CDR3 comprises 13 residues. This chain's CDR3 is CARSAQGAYEQYF. CDR3 DNA sequence: TGTGCCCGCAGCGCCCAGGGGGCCTACGAGCAGTACTTC.

The sample holds a few counts of this clonotype. The rearrangement joins TRBV20-1 to TRBJ2-7; 7 bases line up with TRBD1. CDR1 is DFQATT and CDR2 is SNEGSKA in the germline V gene (reference sequence). With 6 bases clipped from V and 10 bases from J, the junction kept 18 bases outside the gene matches. The CDR3 contains 14 residues. The CDR3 region is CSAEAQDRTVIQYF. In DNA, the CDR3 is TGCAGTGCCGAAGCGCAGGACAGGACGGTGATCCAGTACTTC.

The chain uses TRBV6-6 and TRBJ2-7; D remains ambiguous. The V gene lost 6 bases and the J gene lost 5 bases, with 11 bases spanning the gap. Per the germline V gene, CDR1 is MNHNY and CDR2 is SVGAGI (reference sequence). The CDR3 contains 12 residues. The CDR3 DNA is TGTGCCAGCAGAGTCGGGCCCCACGAGCAGTACTTC. It specifies CASRVGPHEQYF.

This clonotype has only a few counts. The V and J genes are TRBV29-1 and TRBJ2-5, with D possibly being TRBD2 (5 bases). Germline V CDR1 and CDR2: SQVTM, ANQGSEA. The CDR3 contains 14 residues. V lost 5 bases to trimming and J lost 5 bases, with 18 bases between them. The CDR3 is CSVLSVGSRETQYF. The DNA for the CDR3 is TGCAGCGTTCTCAGTGTGGGGAGCCGGGAGACCCAGTACTTC.

The CDR3 reads CASSQDLRPRQPQHF. The CDR3 DNA is TGTGCCAGCAGCCAAGATCTCAGACCTCGGCAGCCCCAGCATTTT. The chain combines TRBV3-1 with TRBJ1-5; no reliable D call. V lost 0 bases to trimming and J lost 7 bases, with 13 bases between them. The CDR3 has 15 residues. In germline, CDR1 is LGHDT, CDR2 YNNKEL (reference sequence).

This chain links TRBV14 with TRBJ2-4; 7 nucleotides line up with TRBD2. V gave up 1 base and J gave up 1 base; unmatched junction bases: 7. There are 17 residues in the CDR3. Germline-derived CDR1 and CDR2 are SGHDN and FVKESK. DNA of the CDR3: TGTGCCAGCAGCCAAGTCCGACGCGGGAGCGCCAAAAACATTCAGTACTTC. It yields the protein CASSQVRRGSAKNIQYF.

This clonotype was seen a few times. This chain joins TRBV12-3 or TRBV12-4 and TRBJ2-3; D is possibly TRBD2 (5 bases). CDR3 size: 16 residues. V lost 5 bases, J lost 2 bases, and 17 bases lay in between. CDR3 nucleotides: TGTGCCAGCAGTCCGAACTCCCTCGGGGACACAGATACGCAGTATTTT. It translates to CASSPNSLGDTDTQYF.

This clonotype was recorded a few times. The rearrangement joins TRBV2 to TRBJ2-7; 14 nucleotides line up with TRBD2. The CDR3 length is 15 residues. V shed 6 bases, J shed 4 bases, and the junction held 5 bases outside the gene matches. Germline assignment: CDR1 SNHLY and CDR2 FYNNEI. CDR3 amino acids: CASSEGTSGSYEQYF. CDR3 in DNA: TGTGCCAGCAGCGAGGGGACTAGCGGGAGTTACGAGCAGTACTTC.

The V call is TRBV27, the J call TRBJ2-5; TRBD1 matches 8 bases. The junction had 7 bases not matched to a gene; V was cut back by 5 bases and J by 5 bases. Germline CDR1 is MNHEY and CDR2 is SMNVEV (reference sequence). The CDR3 runs 14 residues. The CDR3, as DNA: TGTGCCAGCAGTGCAGGACAGGGCTGGGAGACCCAGTACTTC. It codes for CASSAGQGWETQYF.

The rearrangement joins TRBV7-9 to TRBJ2-1; 14 nucleotides match TRBD2. Per germline, CDR1 SEHNR and CDR2 FQNEAQ (reference sequence). With 5 bases clipped from V and 3 bases from J, the junction kept 15 bases outside the gene matches. The CDR3 loop spans 20 amino acids. The CDR3 sequence is CASSTHKSGLAGVVYNEQFF. As DNA, the CDR3 is TGTGCCAGCAGCACACATAAGTCGGGACTAGCGGGAGTGGTCTACAATGAGCAGTTCTTC.